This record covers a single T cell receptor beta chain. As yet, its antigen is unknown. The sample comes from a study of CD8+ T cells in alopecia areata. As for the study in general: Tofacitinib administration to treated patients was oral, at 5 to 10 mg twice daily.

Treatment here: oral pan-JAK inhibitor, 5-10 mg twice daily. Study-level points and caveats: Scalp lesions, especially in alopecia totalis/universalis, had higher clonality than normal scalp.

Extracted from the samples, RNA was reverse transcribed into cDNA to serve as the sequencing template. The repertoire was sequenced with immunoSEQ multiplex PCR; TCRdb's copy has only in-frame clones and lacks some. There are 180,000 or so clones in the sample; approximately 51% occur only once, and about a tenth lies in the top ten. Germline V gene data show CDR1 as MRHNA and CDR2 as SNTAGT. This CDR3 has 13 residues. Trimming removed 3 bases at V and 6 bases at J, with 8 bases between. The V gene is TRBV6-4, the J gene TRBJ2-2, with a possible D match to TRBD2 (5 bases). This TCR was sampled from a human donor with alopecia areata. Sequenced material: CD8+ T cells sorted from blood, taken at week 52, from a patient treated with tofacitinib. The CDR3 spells CASSEEDSGELFF. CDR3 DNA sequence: TGTGCCAGCAGTGAGGAGGATTCCGGGGAGCTGTTTTTT.